This TCR beta chain was observed in a study of control samples from healthy donors and cancer patients. The table came from immunoSEQ multiplex PCR; TCRdb's copy has only in-frame clones and leaves some out. The sample includes 350,000 to 450,000 clones, more than 80% of them seen just once. The ends were cut back, 8 bases at V and 0 bases at J, with 13 bases in the middle. CDR1 is LNHDA, CDR2 SQIVND, per germline (reference sequence). This CDR3 is built from 14 residues. This chain uses TRBV19 with TRBJ2-5; no firm D call. The clonotype originates from a man aged 35-49 years with head and neck cancer. Sequences were obtained from PBMCs. The CDR3 loop is CASAPGSYQETQYF. CDR3 DNA: TGTGCCAGTGCTCCGGGCTCATACCAAGAGACCCAGTACTTC.